This record looks at one T cell receptor beta chain sequence and its context. Its matching antigen is unknown. The study sampled nominally healthy donors, though unrecorded immune exposures were likely. PCR involved 60 Vbeta and 13 Jbeta primers. TCRdb's table, derived via immunoSEQ multiplex PCR, lists solely in-frame clones and lacks some. The sample shows 140,000 to 150,000 clones, 70% to 90% of them seen only once. The source of the sample is a study of cytomegalovirus exposure and HLA in healthy donors. For the study at large: The study's early data release held about 85 million unique TCRs from HLA-typed donors. Study-level findings and limits: Prior analysis indicated that the majority of TCR beta V segments exhibited productivity approximately 90% or approximately 30% of the time. It was shown in a later analysis that HLA-associated TCR beta chains were more clonally expanded than other, equally common chains.

The sample was PBMCs. This receptor was obtained from a woman aged 40 to 55 in good health and CMV-seropositive.

The CDR3 coding sequence is TGTGCCAGCTCACCACCGGGACAGGGGACTGAAAAACTGTTTTTT. Translated: CASSPPGQGTEKLFF. V usage is TRBV18 and J usage is TRBJ1-4; 10 nucleotides agree with TRBD1. The V and J ends lost 0 bases and 7 bases, in that order; junction bases with no gene match: 2. The V gene's germline CDR1 is KGHSH and CDR2 LQKENI. There are 15 residues in the CDR3.